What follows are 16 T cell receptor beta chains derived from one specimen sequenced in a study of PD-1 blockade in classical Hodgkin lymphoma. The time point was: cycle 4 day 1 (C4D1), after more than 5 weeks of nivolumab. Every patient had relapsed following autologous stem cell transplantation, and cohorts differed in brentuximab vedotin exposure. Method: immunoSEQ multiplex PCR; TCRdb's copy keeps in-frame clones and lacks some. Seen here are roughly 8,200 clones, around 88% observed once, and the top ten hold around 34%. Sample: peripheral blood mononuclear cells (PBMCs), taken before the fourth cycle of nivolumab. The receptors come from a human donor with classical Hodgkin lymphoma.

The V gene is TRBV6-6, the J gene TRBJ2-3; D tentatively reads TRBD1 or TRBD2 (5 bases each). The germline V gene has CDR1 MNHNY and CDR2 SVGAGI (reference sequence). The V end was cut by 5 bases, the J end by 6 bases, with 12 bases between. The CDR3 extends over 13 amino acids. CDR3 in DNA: TGTGCCAGCAGTGGCGTCGGGGCCGATACGCAGTATTTT. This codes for CASSGVGADTQYF.

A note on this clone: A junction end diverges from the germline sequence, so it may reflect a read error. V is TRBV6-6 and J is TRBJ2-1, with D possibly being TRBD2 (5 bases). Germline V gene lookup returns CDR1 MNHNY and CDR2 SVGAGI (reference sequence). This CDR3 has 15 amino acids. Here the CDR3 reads CASSYYASSYNGQFF. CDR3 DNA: TGTGCCAGCAGTTACTATGCTAGCTCCTACAATGGGCAGTTCTTC.

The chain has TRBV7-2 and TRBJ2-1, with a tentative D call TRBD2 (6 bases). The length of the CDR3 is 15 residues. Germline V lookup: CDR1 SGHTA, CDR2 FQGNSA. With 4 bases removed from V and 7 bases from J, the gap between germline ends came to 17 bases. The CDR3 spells CASSSRPHGGNEQFF. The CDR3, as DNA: TGTGCCAGCAGCTCCCGGCCCCACGGGGGTAATGAGCAGTTCTTC.

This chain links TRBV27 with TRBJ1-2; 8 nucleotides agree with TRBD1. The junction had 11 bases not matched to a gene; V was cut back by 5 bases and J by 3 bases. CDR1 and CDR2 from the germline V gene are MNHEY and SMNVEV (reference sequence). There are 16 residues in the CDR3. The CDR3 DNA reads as TGTGCCAGCAGTAGATCTTCCGGGACAGGCTACTATGGCTACACCTTC. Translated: CASSRSSGTGYYGYTF.

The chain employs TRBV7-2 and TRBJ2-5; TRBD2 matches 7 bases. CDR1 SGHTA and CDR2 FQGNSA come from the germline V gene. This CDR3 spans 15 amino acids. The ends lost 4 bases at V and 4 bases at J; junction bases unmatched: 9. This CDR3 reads CASSSSAERGETQYF. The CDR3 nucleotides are TGTGCCAGCAGCTCCTCAGCGGAGCGGGGAGAGACCCAGTACTTC.

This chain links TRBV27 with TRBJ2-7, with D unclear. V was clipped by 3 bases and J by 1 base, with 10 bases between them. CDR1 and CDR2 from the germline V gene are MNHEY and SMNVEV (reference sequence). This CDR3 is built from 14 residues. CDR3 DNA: TGTGCCAGCAGTTTTGTCCCCAGATCCTACGAGCAGTACTTC. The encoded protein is CASSFVPRSYEQYF.

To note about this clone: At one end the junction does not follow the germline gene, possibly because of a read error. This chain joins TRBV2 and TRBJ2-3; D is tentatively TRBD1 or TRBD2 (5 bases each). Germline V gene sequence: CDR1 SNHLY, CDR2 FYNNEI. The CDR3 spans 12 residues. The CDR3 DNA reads TGTGCCAGCAGTGAAATGAGGGACCTCCCCTTTTTT. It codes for CASSEMRDLPFF.

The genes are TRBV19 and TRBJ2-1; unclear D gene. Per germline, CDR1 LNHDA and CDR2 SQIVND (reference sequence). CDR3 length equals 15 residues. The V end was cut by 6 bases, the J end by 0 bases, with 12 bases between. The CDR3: CASRPDVNSYNEQFF. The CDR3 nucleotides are TGTGCCAGTAGGCCCGACGTAAACTCCTACAATGAGCAGTTCTTC.

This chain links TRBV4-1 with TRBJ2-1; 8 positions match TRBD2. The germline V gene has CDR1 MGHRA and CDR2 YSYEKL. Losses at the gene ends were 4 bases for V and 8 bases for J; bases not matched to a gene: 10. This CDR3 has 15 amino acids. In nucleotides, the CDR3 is TGCGCCAGCAGCCCAGCGGGAGCAATTTGGGATGAGCAGTTCTTC. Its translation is CASSPAGAIWDEQFF.

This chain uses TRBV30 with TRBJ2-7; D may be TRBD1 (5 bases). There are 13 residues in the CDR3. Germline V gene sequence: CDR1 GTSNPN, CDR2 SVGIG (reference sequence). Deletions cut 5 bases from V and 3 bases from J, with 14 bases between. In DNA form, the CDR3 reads TGTGCCTGGGCCCTGGGGCACCTCTACGAGCAGTACTTC. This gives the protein CAWALGHLYEQYF.

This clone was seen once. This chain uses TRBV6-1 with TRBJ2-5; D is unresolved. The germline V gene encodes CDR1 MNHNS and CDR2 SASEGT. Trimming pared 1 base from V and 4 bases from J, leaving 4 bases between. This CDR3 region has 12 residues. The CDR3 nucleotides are TGTGCCAGCAGTGAAGGGGGAGAGACCCAGTACTTC. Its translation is CASSEGGETQYF.

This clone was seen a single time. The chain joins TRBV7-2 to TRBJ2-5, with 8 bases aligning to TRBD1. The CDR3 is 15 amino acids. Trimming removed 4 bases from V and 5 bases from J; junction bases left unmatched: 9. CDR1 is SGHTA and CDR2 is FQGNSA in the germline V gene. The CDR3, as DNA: TGTGCCAGCAGCTCTGGGCGACAGGGGCGGGAGACCCAGTACTTC. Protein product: CASSSGRQGRETQYF.

CDR3: CAFDRFGDGSWLAFF. The CDR3 region has the DNA TGTGCCTTTGACCGGTTCGGGGACGGGTCTTGGTTAGCTTTCTTT. The chain employs TRBV30 and TRBJ1-1; D perhaps matches TRBD1 (5 bases). CDR1 and CDR2 (germline): GTSNPN, SVGIG (reference sequence). Trimming removed 7 bases from V and 10 bases from J, with 28 bases in between. This CDR3 comprises 15 residues. Using reference TRBV30 and TRBJ1-1 for the parts outside the CDR3, the full variable domain is SQTIHQWPATLVQPVGSPLSLECTVEGTSNPNLYWYRQAAGRGLQLLFYSVGIGQISSEVPQNLSASRPQDRQFILSSKKLLLSDSGFYLCAFDRFGDGSWLAFFGQGTRLTVV.

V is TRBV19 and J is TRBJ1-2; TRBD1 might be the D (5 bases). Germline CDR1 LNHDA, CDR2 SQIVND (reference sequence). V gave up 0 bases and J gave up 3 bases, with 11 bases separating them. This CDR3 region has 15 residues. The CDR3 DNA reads TGTGCCAGTAGTATAGATTTCCAGGGACACTATGGCTACACCTTC. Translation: CASSIDFQGHYGYTF.

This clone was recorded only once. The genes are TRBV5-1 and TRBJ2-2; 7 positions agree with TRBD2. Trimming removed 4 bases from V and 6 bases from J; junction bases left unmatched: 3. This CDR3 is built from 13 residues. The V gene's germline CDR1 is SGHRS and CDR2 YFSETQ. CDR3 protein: CASSPTSAGELFF. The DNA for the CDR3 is TGCGCCAGCAGCCCAACTAGCGCCGGGGAGCTGTTTTTT. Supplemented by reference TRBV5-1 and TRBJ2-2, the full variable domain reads KAGVTQTPRYLIKTRGQQVTLSCSPISGHRSVSWYQQTPGQGLQFLFEYFSETQRNKGNFPGRFSGRQFSNSRSEMNVSTLELGDSALYLCASSPTSAGELFFGEGSRLTVL.

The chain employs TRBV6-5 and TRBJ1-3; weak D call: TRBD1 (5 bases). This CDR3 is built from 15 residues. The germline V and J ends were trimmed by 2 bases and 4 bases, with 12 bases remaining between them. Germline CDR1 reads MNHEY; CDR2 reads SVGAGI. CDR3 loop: CASSYREGMGNTIYF. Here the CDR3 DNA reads TGTGCCAGCAGTTACCGGGAGGGGATGGGAAACACCATATATTTT.